The 9 T cell receptor beta chains below were found in one sample sequenced in a study of T cell changes during pregnancy in multiple sclerosis. The data were produced by immunoSEQ multiplex PCR, yet TCRdb's version contains in-frame clones alone and is incomplete. The sample lists tens of thousands of clones, around 92% occurring once. This sample comprised peripheral blood, obtained in the third trimester of pregnancy. These receptors all come from a female donor in good health, enrolled as a control in a pregnancy study.

V and J are TRBV19 and TRBJ1-1; weak D call: TRBD1 (5 bases). CDR3 length equals 13 residues. The V gene lost 9 bases and the J gene lost 5 bases, with 16 bases spanning the gap. Germline V lookup: CDR1 LNHDA, CDR2 SQIVND (reference sequence). This chain's CDR3 is CASQQRRGTEAFF. The CDR3 DNA follows: TGTGCCAGCCAGCAGAGGCGGGGGACTGAAGCTTTCTTT.

The rearrangement joins TRBV30 to TRBJ1-2; D unclear. This CDR3 contains 12 residues. The germline V gene encodes CDR1 GTSNPN and CDR2 SVGIG (reference sequence). V lost 8 bases and J lost 4, with 14 bases in between. This CDR3 reads CALFSGVYGYTF. The CDR3 nucleotides are TGTGCCCTCTTCTCCGGGGTCTATGGCTACACCTTC.

V is TRBV11-1 and J is TRBJ2-2; 11 bases are shared with TRBD1. The CDR3 runs 15 residues. In germline, CDR1 is SGHAT, CDR2 FQDESV (reference sequence). The ends lost 4 bases at V and 5 bases at J; junction bases unmatched: 3. The chain's CDR3 is CASSWGQGGTGELFF. CDR3 DNA sequence: TGTGCCAGCAGCTGGGGACAGGGGGGTACCGGGGAGCTGTTTTTT.

The chain joins TRBV10-3 to TRBJ2-1; TRBD1 matches at 7 bases. V lost 3 bases, J lost 1 base, and 6 bases stayed unmatched. Per the germline V gene, CDR1 is ENHRY and CDR2 is SYGVKD. The CDR3 totals 16 residues. The CDR3 sequence is CAISEAPGQSYNEQFF. CDR3 nucleotide sequence: TGTGCCATCAGTGAAGCTCCGGGACAGTCCTACAATGAGCAGTTCTTC.

The genes are TRBV28 and TRBJ2-1, with 11 bases aligning to TRBD2. Germline lookup yields CDR1 MDHEN and CDR2 SYDVKM. The CDR3 length is 16 residues. The J segment lost 6 bases and the V segment lost 2 bases, leaving 6 bases of the junction unmatched. The CDR3 region is CASSLTSGGGGNEQFF. The DNA of the CDR3 is TGTGCCAGCAGTTTAACTAGCGGGGGTGGTGGCAATGAGCAGTTCTTC. Looking up the rest from reference TRBV28 and TRBJ2-1 gives the full variable domain: DVKVTQSSRYLVKRTGEKVFLECVQDMDHENMFWYRQDPGLGLRLIYFSYDVKMKEKGDIPEGYSVSREKKERFSLILESASTNQTSMYLCASSLTSGGGGNEQFFGPGTRLTVL.

This clone has a single count. CDR3 in amino acids: CASSLPYPDSSYEQYF. DNA of the CDR3: TGTGCCAGCAGTTTACCCTACCCGGACAGCTCCTACGAGCAGTACTTC. The chain has TRBV28 and TRBJ2-7, with a possible D match to TRBD1 (6 bases). This CDR3 comprises 16 residues. The germline V gene encodes CDR1 MDHEN and CDR2 SYDVKM. Trimming cost V 2 bases and J 0 bases, with 14 bases left between them.

The chain recombines TRBV19 with TRBJ2-5; possible D gene TRBD2, 6 bases. The length of the CDR3 is 13 residues. Germline CDR1 reads LNHDA; CDR2 reads SQIVND (reference sequence). Between the trimmed V and J ends, which lost 7 bases and 1 base, there was a span of 10 bases. The CDR3 is CASNSGSQETQYF. CDR3 coding DNA: TGTGCCAGTAATAGCGGATCCCAAGAGACCCAGTACTTC.

The CDR3, as DNA: TGCAGCGTACAGGGTACTAGCGGGGTTTACACAGATACGCAGTATTTT. This codes for CSVQGTSGVYTDTQYF. The chain carries TRBV29-1 and TRBJ2-3, with 10 bases lining up with TRBD2. V shed 6 bases and J 2 bases; nucleotides not matched to a gene: 11. CDR3 size: 16 residues. The germline gives CDR1 SQVTM, CDR2 ANQGSEA.

V is TRBV5-1 and J is TRBJ2-1; 7 bases map to TRBD2. The CDR3 extends over 14 amino acids. The germline V gene encodes CDR1 SGHRS and CDR2 YFSETQ. After removal of 5 bases from V and 4 bases from J, the junction contained 6 bases not matched to a gene. As DNA, the CDR3 is TGCGCCAGCAGAGCAGGACTAGATTACAATGAGCAGTTCTTC. This gives the protein CASRAGLDYNEQFF.